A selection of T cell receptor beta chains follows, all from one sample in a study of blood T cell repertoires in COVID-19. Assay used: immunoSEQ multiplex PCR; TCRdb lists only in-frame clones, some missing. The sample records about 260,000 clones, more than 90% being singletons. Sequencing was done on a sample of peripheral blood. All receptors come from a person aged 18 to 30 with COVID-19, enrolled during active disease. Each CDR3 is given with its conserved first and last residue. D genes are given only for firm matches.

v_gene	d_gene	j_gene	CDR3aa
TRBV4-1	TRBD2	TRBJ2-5	CASSLAGDQETQYF
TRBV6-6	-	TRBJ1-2	CASSRVNYGYTF
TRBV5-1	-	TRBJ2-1	CASSLSPGSSSYNEQFF
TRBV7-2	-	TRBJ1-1	CASSLMGARGTEAFF
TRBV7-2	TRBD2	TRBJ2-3	CASSSPTSGRDTDTQYF
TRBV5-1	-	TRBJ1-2	CASSLAGYYGYTF
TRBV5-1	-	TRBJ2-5	CASSPGVGETQYF
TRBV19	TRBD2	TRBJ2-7	CASSTSTSSTYEQYF
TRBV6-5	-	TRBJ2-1	CASSPPGGTYNEQFF
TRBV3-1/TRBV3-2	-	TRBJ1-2	CASSQSTGIYGYTF
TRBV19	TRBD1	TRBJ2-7	CASSIAPGGAYEQYF
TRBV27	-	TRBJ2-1	CASSLASENEQFF
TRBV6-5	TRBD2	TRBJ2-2	CASSYGTTFIGELFF
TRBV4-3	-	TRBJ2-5	CASSQDPLTREETQYF
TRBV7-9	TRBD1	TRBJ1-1	CASSPSDRGNTEAFF
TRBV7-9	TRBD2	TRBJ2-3	CASSLELAGTDTQYF
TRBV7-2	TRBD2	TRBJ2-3	CASSLELGRVNTQYF
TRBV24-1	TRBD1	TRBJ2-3	CATSAWTGGYTDTQYF
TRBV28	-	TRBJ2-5	CASSKEGAWETQYF
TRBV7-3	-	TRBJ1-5	CASSAGLNQPQHF
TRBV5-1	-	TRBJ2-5	CASSLGTAFQETQYF
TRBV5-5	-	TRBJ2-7	CASSLWSVEQYF
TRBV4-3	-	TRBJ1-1	CASSQDYINTEAFF
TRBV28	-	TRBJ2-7	CASSLLSSGNEQYF
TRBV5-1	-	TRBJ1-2	CASSLGTTGGAYGYTF
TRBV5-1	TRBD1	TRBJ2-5	CASSLGTGGEETQYF
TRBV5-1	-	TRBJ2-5	CASSAWQGLQETQYF
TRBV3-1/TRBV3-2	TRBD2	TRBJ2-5	CASSRTTSGKETQYF
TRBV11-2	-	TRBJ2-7	CASSRGGRGYEQYF
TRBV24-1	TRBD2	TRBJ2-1	CATSDLTSGGNEQFF
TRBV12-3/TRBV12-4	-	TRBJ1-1	CASSLASGTEAFF
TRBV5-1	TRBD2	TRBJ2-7	CASPPRGSGRFSYEQYF
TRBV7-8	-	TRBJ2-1	CASSLRDNEQFF
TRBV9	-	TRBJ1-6	CASNDGVNSPLHF
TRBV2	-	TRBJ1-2	CASSDDSYGYTF
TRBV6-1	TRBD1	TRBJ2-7	CASSEGDRGEQYF
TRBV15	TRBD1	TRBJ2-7	CATSRAGIGGVEQYF
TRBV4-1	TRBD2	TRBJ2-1	CASSQDPPSGMYNEQFF
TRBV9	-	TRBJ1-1	CASSVDSRVGRENTEAFF
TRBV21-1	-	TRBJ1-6	CASSSSTGRNSPLHF
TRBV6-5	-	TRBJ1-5	CASSLGEGQPQHF
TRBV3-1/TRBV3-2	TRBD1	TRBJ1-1	CASTPGQVGNTEAFF
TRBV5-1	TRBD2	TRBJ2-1	CASSGTSGRAYNEQFF
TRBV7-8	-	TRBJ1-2	CASSLAGQMLDKHGYTF
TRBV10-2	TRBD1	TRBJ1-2	CASSERDRGDYGYTF
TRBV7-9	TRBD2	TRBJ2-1	CASRSGEILAGNEQFF
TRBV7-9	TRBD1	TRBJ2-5	CASSFTILTGAVETQYF
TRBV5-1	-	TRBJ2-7	CASSAGGSHSYEQYF
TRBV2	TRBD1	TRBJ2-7	CASSRLTGGEEQYF
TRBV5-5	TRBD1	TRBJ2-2	CASSLGGQGNTGELFF
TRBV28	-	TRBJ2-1	CASSLHYQSSNEQFF
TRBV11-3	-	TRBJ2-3	CASSLFSGSTDTQYF
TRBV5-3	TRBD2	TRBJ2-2	CARSSGLAGGPGELFF
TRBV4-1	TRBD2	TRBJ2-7	CASSQDAQAGGSSYEQYF
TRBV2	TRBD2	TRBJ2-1	CASSDRASGSEQFF
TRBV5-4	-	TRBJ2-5	CASSLVSQETQYF
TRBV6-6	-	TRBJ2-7	CASSHGLGRGGYEQYF
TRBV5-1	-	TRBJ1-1	CASSFEGGGYTEAFF
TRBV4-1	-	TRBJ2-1	CASSQVLNLRTPHSYNEQFF
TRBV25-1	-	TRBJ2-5	CASSRTGAGGGRETQYF